The count of the clone carrying this T cell receptor (beta chain) is one. Germline lookup yields CDR1 SEHNR and CDR2 FQNEAQ (reference sequence). The junction had 6 bases not matched to a gene; V was cut back by 5 bases and J by 0 bases. The CDR3 has 15 amino acids. The data originate from a study of blood T cell repertoires in COVID-19. For the study at large: PBMCs, B-cell-depleted T cells, or T cells were the source of the cDNA or gDNA that made up the material.

Per the original data handling: It was from reference gene primer amplification that nucleated cell counts were estimated. Clones were read by immunoSEQ multiplex PCR, and TCRdb kept only the in-frame ones, dropping some. The V and J calls and clone size are taken from that table; D and trimming were inferred from the DNA. The sample has hundreds of thousands of clones, approximately 81% seen once. This clonotype was sampled from a woman at least 80 years old with acute or convalescent COVID-19. The gene calls are TRBV7-9 and TRBJ1-1; TRBD1 matches 7 bases. The sequencing input was peripheral blood. In DNA, the CDR3 is TGTGCCAGCAGCCGATTGGGGACAGTGAACACTGAAGCTTTCTTT. This gives the protein CASSRLGTVNTEAFF.